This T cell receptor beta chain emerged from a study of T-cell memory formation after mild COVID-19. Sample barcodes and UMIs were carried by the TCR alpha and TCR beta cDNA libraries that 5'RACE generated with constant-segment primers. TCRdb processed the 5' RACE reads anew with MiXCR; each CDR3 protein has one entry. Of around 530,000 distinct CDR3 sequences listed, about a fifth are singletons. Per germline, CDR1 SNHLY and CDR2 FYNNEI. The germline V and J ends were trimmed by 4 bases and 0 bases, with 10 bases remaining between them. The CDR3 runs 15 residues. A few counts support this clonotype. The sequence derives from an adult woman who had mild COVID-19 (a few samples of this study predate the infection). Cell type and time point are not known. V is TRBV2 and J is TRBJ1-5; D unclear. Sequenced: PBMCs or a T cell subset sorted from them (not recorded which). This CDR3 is CASSVSYYSNQPQHF. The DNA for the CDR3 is TGTGCCAGCAGTGTAAGCTACTATAGCAATCAGCCCCAGCATTTT. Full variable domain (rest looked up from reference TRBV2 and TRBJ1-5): EPEVTQTPSHQVTQMGQEVILRCVPISNHLYFYWYRQILGQKVEFLVSFYNNEISEKSEIFDDQFSVERPDGSNFTLKIRSTKLEDSAMYFCASSVSYYSNQPQHFGDGTRLSIL.